This TCR beta chain was profiled in a study of blood T cell repertoires in COVID-19 (dated by TCRdb to the early 2020s). Notes on the research overall: The collaborator samples originated in the United States, Italy and Spain and spanned the acute and convalescent phases of COVID-19. The samples were drawn from two sources: the first 160 participants of the ongoing ImmuneRACE study, and 1,254 subjects contributed by 6 global collaborators. Nearly every sample came with metadata listing a de-identified subject ID, COVID-19 status, age in years and sex. The material from the prospective study consisted of cDNA or gDNA derived from T cells, B-cell-depleted T cells, or PBMCs. Where available, HLA class I and class II types were taken from metadata supplied by the sample provider and were not determined by assay-based typing. A freely available public database, intended as a resource for researchers studying the immune response to SARS-CoV-2, is where the repertoires were released. Deeply sampled blood TCRbeta repertoires from subjects exposed to, actively infected with, or recovered from COVID-19 were included in the dataset.

Results and caveats for the whole study, not just this receptor: The amount of clinical and demographic metadata varied by source and participant and was provided uncurated.

TCRbeta CDR3 regions were amplified from genomic DNA using the immunoSEQ Assay, a bias-controlled multiplex PCR. Regarding the original processing steps: The number of nucleated cells in each sample was estimated from the amplification of reference gene primers within the assay. To quantify the absolute abundance of each unique TCRbeta CDR3 rearrangement, sequence reads were collapsed and filtered. For each sample, productive Simpson clonality was calculated by taking the square root of Simpson's diversity index across productive rearrangements. TCRdb limited this immuneACCESS table to in-frame rearrangements with V and J called. A share of clones is missing; checked studies link under half to unresolved V genes, and the rest is unexplained. The DNA was the basis for D and trimming; V, J and clone size are from that table. The sample has around 270,000 clones on record, about 89% of them singletons. Of the sample, about 4.6% is held by the ten largest clones.

Whole blood was collected in K2EDTA tubes by collaborating institutions according to the institutions' own protocols. Collaborator samples were shipped for TCRbeta analysis as frozen whole blood, isolated PBMCs, or DNA extracted from either sample type. Trimming takes 0 bases off V and 5 bases off J; junction bases not matched to a gene: 7. From a lookup of the germline V gene, CDR1 and CDR2 are SGHDT and YYEEEE. From the cysteine up to the phenylalanine, the CDR3 has a length of 16 residues. The only DNA kept is the CDR3, 48 bases in frame from the first base. On this clone itself: The antigen it binds to is not known. No qualities accompany the bases; no much larger clone lies one base away.

The chain links TRBV5-6 with TRBJ1-4; 7 bases in between match TRBD1. Sequencing was done on a sample of peripheral blood. The receptor comes from a man aged 35 to 55 with acute or convalescent COVID-19. The CDR3 loop reads CASSLGAGQRNEKLFF. The nucleotides are TGTGCCAGCAGCTTGGGGGCGGGACAGCGAAATGAAAAACTGTTTTTT.